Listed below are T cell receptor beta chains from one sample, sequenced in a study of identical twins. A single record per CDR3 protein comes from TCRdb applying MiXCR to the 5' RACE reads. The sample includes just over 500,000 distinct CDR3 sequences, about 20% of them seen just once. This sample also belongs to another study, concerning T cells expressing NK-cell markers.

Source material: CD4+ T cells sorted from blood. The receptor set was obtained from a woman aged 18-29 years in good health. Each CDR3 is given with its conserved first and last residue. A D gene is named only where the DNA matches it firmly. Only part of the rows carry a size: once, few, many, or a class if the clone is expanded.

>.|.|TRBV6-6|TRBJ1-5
CASRRLMEPQHF
TGTGCCAGCAGGCGCCTTATGGAGCCCCAGCATTTT
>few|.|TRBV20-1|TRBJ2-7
CSASGLTHEQYF
TGCAGTGCTAGTGGTCTTACTCACGAGCAGTACTTC
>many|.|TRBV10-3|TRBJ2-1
CAISESSQRSYNEQFF
TGTGCCATCAGTGAGTCTAGCCAACGGTCCTACAATGAGCAGTTCTTC
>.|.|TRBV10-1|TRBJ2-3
CASSETHSHTDTQYF
TGCGCCAGCAGTGAAACTCATTCCCACACAGATACGCAGTATTTT
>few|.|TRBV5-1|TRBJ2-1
CASSTFLGEANEQFF
TGCGCCAGCAGCACGTTTTTGGGAGAAGCGAATGAGCAGTTCTTC
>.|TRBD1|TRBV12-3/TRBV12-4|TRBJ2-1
CASRRDRGHMREFF
TGTGCCAGCAGACGGGACAGGGGGCATATGAGGGAGTTCTTC
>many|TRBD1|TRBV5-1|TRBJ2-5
CASSLVGTGEETQYF
TGCGCCAGCAGCTTGGTAGGGACAGGGGAAGAGACCCAGTACTTC
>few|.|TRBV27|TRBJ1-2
CASSYNPGTGGYTF
TGTGCCAGCAGTTACAATCCCGGGACCGGGGGCTACACCTTC
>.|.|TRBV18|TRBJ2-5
CASSPRGTETQYF
TGTGCCAGCTCACCCCGGGGTACGGAGACCCAGTACTTC
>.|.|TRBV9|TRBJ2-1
CASSVETGPYNEQFF
TGTGCCAGCAGCGTAGAGACAGGACCCTACAATGAGCAGTTCTTC
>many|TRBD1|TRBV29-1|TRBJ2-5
CSYGTGAYETQYF
TGCAGCTACGGGACAGGGGCGTACGAGACCCAGTACTTC
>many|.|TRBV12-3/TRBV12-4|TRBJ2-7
CASSRDTAYEQYF
TGTGCCAGCTCTCGGGACACCGCCTACGAGCAGTACTTC
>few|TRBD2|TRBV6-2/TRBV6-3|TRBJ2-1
CASSYSREGSYNEQFF
TGTGCCAGCAGTTACTCCCGGGAGGGTTCCTACAATGAGCAGTTCTTC
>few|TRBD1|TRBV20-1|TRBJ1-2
CSARRPGGGGYTF
TGCAGTGCTAGAAGGCCAGGGGGCGGTGGCTACACCTTC
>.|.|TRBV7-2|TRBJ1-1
CASSLADEAFF
TGTGCCAGCAGCTTAGCTGATGAAGCTTTCTTT
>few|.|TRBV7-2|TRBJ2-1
CASSLRFQVGVNEQFF
TGTGCCAGCAGTCTTAGGTTCCAGGTTGGGGTCAATGAGCAGTTCTTC
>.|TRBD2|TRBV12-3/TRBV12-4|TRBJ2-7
CASSDSGLAVLKYEQYF
TGTGCCAGCAGTGACTCGGGACTAGCGGTTCTTAAGTACGAGCAGTACTTC
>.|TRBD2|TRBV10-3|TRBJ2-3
CAISDSSGSPDTQYF
TGTGCCATCAGTGACTCTAGCGGGAGCCCCGATACGCAGTATTTT
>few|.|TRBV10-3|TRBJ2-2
CAISELGNTGELFF
TGTGCCATCAGTGAGTTGGGGAACACCGGGGAGCTGTTTTTT
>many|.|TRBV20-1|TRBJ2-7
CSARGGTYEQYF
TGCAGTGCTAGAGGAGGTACCTACGAGCAGTACTTC
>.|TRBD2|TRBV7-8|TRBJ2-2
CASSMTSGNSNTGELFF
TGTGCCAGCAGCATGACTAGCGGGAACTCGAACACCGGGGAGCTGTTTTTT
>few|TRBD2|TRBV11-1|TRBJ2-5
CASSSRKKLAVLQETQYF
TGTGCCAGCAGCTCTCGAAAGAAACTAGCGGTCCTCCAAGAGACCCAGTACTTC
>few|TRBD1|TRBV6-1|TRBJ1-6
CASRTGGEGNSPLHF
TGTGCCAGCAGGACAGGGGGCGAGGGGAATTCACCCCTCCACTTT
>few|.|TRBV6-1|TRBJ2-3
CASSPSHGAGTDTQYF
TGTGCCAGCAGTCCCTCTCATGGGGCTGGCACAGATACGCAGTATTTT
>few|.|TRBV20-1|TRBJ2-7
CSAKQGNYEQYF
TGCAGTGCTAAACAGGGTAACTACGAGCAGTACTTC
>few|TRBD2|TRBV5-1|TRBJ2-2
CASSLRLAGNTGELFF
TGCGCCAGCAGCTTAAGACTAGCGGGGAACACCGGGGAGCTGTTTTTT
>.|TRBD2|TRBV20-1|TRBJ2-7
CSATSRGDEQYF
TGCAGTGCTACATCCCGGGGGGACGAGCAGTACTTC
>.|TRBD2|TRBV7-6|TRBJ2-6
CASSSGTSGGKYSGANVLTF
TGTGCCAGCAGCTCCGGGACTAGCGGGGGGAAATACTCTGGGGCCAACGTCCTGACTTTC
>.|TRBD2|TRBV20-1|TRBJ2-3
CSARGSGARTDTQYF
TGCAGTGCTAGAGGTAGCGGGGCCCGGACAGATACGCAGTATTTT
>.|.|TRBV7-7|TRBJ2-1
CASSSDYYNEQFF
TGTGCTAGCAGCTCGGATTACTACAATGAGCAGTTCTTC